The 10 T cell receptor beta chains below were found in one sample sequenced in a study of blood T cells in healthy people across ages. It was with a sample-barcoded 5' primer and a J-beta primer mix that a second PCR of roughly 7 to 12 cycles was run. TCRdb reanalysed the 5' RACE reads using MiXCR and keeps one entry per CDR3 protein. Of about 1.7 million distinct CDR3 sequences listed, roughly 27% are singletons. The sequenced sample consisted of blood. The receptors shown here come from a woman aged 30 to 39 in good health.

V is TRBV6-4 and J is TRBJ2-3; 11 nucleotides line up with TRBD2. Trimming took 6 bases from V and 6 from J; bases not matched to a gene: 8. Germline V gene sequence: CDR1 MRHNA, CDR2 SNTAGT. This CDR3 is built from 15 residues. CDR3 residues: CASRSLAGGSDTQYF. In DNA, the CDR3 is TGTGCCAGCAGGTCCCTAGCGGGGGGCTCTGATACGCAGTATTTT.

With regard to this clonotype: A much larger clone differs from this one at a single base, so this may be a read error. This chain connects TRBV5-1 to TRBJ2-2; D might be TRBD2 (6 bases). CDR3 length: 15 amino acids. The germline gives CDR1 SGHRS, CDR2 YFSETQ. The CDR3 is CASTPSSANTGGLFF. In DNA form, the CDR3 reads TGCGCCAGCACCCCTTCTTCCGCGAACACCGGGGGGCTGTTTTTT.

The chain has TRBV7-3 and TRBJ1-1; possible D gene TRBD1, 6 bases. The CDR3 length is 15 residues. Trimming cost V 0 bases and J 7 bases, with 15 bases left between them. Germline V gene sequence: CDR1 SGHTA, CDR2 FQGTGA. As DNA, the CDR3 is TGTGCCAGCAGCTTAACCGGACTAGGGGACATTGAAGCTTTCTTT. Translated, it gives CASSLTGLGDIEAFF.

This clonotype was counted a few times. The chain recombines TRBV30 with TRBJ1-4; the D is unclear. Trimming cost V 2 bases and J 0 bases, with 13 bases left between them. CDR3 length equals 16 residues. The germline V gene has CDR1 GTSNPN and CDR2 SVGIG (reference sequence). CDR3 amino acids: CAWSPSLVATNEKLFF. The DNA for the CDR3 is TGTGCCTGGAGTCCTTCCCTGGTGGCAACTAATGAAAAACTGTTTTTT.

The chain is built from TRBV5-1 and TRBJ1-4; a possible D gene is TRBD1 (6 bases). The CDR3 loop spans 15 amino acids. Germline CDR1 and CDR2: SGHRS and YFSETQ. V was trimmed by 0 bases and J by 8 bases, leaving 14 bases between them. CDR3 region: CASSLETGPGEKLFF. As DNA, the CDR3 is TGCGCCAGCAGCTTGGAGACAGGACCTGGAGAAAAACTGTTTTTT.

The V and J genes are TRBV28 and TRBJ2-7, with 14 bases lining up with TRBD2. This CDR3 has 18 amino acids. Trimming cost V 5 bases and J 4 bases; bases outside gene matches: 13. Germline CDR1 and CDR2: MDHEN and SYDVKM. Here the CDR3 reads CASSLYSRLAGGPYEQYF. CDR3 bases: TGTGCCAGCAGTCTCTACAGTAGACTAGCGGGAGGGCCTTACGAGCAGTACTTC.

This clonotype was picked up a small number of times. V and J are TRBV6-6 and TRBJ2-2; D is ambiguous. The germline V gene encodes CDR1 MNHNY and CDR2 SVGAGI (reference sequence). The CDR3 consists of 15 residues. V lost 7 bases and J 7 bases, leaving 19 bases between the germline ends. For the CDR3, the DNA is TGTGCCAGCACTAAGTACTCGGTTGCCGACGGGGAGCTGTTTTTT. It codes for CASTKYSVADGELFF.

V is TRBV4-3 and J is TRBJ2-7; 11 bases are a match to TRBD2. Looked up from germline, CDR1 is LGHNA and CDR2 is YSLEER. V dropped 1 base and J dropped 1; count of bases not matched to a gene: 12. The CDR3 has 19 amino acids. The CDR3 region is CASSQGTAGTSGLSYEQYF. CDR3 sequence (DNA): TGCGCCAGCAGCCAAGGGACAGCCGGGACTAGCGGTTTGTCCTACGAGCAGTACTTC.

This clonotype has only a few counts. V is TRBV2 and J is TRBJ2-3, with D perhaps matching TRBD1 or TRBD2 (5 bases each). The CDR3 covers 14 residues. Germline CDR1 reads SNHLY; CDR2 reads FYNNEI. Between the trimmed V and J ends, which lost 7 bases and 3 bases, there was a span of 14 bases. CDR3 in amino acids: CASTGLAKTDTQYF. CDR3 DNA: TGTGCCAGCACGGGGCTAGCTAAGACAGATACGCAGTATTTT.

This clonotype has at least ten counts. The chain employs TRBV10-3 and TRBJ2-7; no clear D. CDR3 length equals 14 residues. The V end was cut by 3 bases, the J end by 1 base, with 10 bases between. Germline CDR1 ENHRY, CDR2 SYGVKD. The CDR3 protein is CAISDVASSYEQYF. The CDR3 coding sequence is TGTGCCATCAGTGACGTGGCTAGTTCCTACGAGCAGTACTTC.